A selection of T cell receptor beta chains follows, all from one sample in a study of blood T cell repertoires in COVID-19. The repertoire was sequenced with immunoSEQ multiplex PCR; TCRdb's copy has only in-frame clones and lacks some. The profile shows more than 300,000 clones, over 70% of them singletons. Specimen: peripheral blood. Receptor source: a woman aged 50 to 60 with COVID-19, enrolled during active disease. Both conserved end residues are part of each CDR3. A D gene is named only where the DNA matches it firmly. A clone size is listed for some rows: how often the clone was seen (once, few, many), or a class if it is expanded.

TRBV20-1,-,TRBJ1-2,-,TGCAGTGCTAGAGACCGGGCAGGGCCCTCTTTC,CSARDRAGPSF
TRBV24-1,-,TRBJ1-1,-,TGTGCCACCAGTAACGAGACAATTGACACTGAAGCTTTCTTT,CATSNETIDTEAFF
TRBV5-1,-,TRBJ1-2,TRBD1,TGCGCCAGCACCAGGACAGGAATAAACTATGGCTACACCTTC,CASTRTGINYGYTF
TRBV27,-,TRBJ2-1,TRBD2,TGTGCCAGCAGTAAACCCCCGGGACTAGCTTTCCACAATGAGCAGTTCTTC,CASSKPPGLAFHNEQFF
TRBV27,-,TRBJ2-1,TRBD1,TGTGCCAGCAGATACTCCACAGGGGCGGGTGAGCAGTTCTTC,CASRYSTGAGEQFF
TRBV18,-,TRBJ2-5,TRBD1,TGTGCCTCAGGAACAGGGGTAGAGACCCAGTACTTC,CASGTGVETQYF
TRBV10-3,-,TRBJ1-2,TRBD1,TGTGCCATCAGTTTAGAGACAGGGCCCTATGGCTACACCTTC,CAISLETGPYGYTF
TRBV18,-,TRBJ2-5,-,TGTGCCAGCTCACTATCAGGGTACCAAGAGACCCAGTACTTC,CASSLSGYQETQYF
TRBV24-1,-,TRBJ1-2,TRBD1,TGTGCCACCAGTGATTTTGGGACAGGGGCGACCAGCTACACCTTC,CATSDFGTGATSYTF
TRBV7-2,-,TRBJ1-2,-,TGTGCCAGCAGCTTAGTTGGGACAACTAACTATGGCTACACCTTC,CASSLVGTTNYGYTF
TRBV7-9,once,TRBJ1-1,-,TGTGCCAGCAGCCCCCGGGGGACTATGAACACTGAAGCTTTCTTT,CASSPRGTMNTEAFF
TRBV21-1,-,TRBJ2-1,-,TGTGCCAGCAGCAAAGTAGGGACTTACCAACCTAACTACAATGAGCAGTTCTTC,CASSKVGTYQPNYNEQFF
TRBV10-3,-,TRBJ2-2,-,TGTGCCATCAGGAACCACTACCCAAACACCGGGGAGCTGTTTTTT,CAIRNHYPNTGELFF
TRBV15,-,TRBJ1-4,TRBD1,TGTGCCACCAGCAGAGATCTTAGACAGGGGACCACAACTAATGAAAAACTGTTTTTT,CATSRDLRQGTTTNEKLFF
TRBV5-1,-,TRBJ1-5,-,TGCGCCAGCAGCTTGGAGGGAGTCAGCAATCAGCCCCAGCATTTT,CASSLEGVSNQPQHF
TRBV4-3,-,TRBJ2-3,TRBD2,TGCGCCAGCAGCCAAGATACTAGCGTAAGCACAGATACGCAGTATTTT,CASSQDTSVSTDTQYF
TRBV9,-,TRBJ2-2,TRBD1,TGTGCCAGCAGCCCCGGAGGACAGGGGCTCACCGGGGAGCTGTTTTTT,CASSPGGQGLTGELFF
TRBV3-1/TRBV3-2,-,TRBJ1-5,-,TGTGCCAGCAGCCCCAGGGGAAATCAGCCCCAGCATTTT,CASSPRGNQPQHF
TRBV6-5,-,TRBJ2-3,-,TGTGCCAGCCCCACGGGGATTGGTACAGATACGCAGTATTTT,CASPTGIGTDTQYF
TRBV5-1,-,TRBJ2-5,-,TGCGCCAGCAGCTTGGGGGCCAGACAAGAGACCCAGTACTTC,CASSLGARQETQYF
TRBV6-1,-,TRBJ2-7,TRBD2,TGTGCCAGCAGTGAAGAACCCGGGAGGCGCGAGCAGTACTTC,CASSEEPGRREQYF
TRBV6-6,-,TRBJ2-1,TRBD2,TGTGCCAGCAGCACGCGGAGACTAGCGGGTTTCAATGAGCAGTTCTTC,CASSTRRLAGFNEQFF
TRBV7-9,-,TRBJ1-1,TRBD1,TGTGCCAGCAGCTTAGCCGACAGGGCGGGAGCTTTCTTT,CASSLADRAGAFF
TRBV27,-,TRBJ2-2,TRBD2,TGTGCCAGCAGTTTCTACGCCGGGACTAGCAGGGACACCGGGGAGCTGTTTTTT,CASSFYAGTSRDTGELFF
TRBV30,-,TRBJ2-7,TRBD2,TGTGCCTGGAGTCGAAGCGGGAGGGGATCAAACGAGCAGTACTTC,CAWSRSGRGSNEQYF
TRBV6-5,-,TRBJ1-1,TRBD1,TGTGCCAGCAGTTACTCGGGACAGGGCAGTTACACTGAAGCTTTCTTT,CASSYSGQGSYTEAFF
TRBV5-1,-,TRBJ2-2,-,TGCGCCAGCAGCTTTAACAGGGACACCGGGGAGCTGTTTTTT,CASSFNRDTGELFF
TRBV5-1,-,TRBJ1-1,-,TGCGCCAGCAGCTTGGTTGACACCGGCACTGAAGCTTTCTTT,CASSLVDTGTEAFF
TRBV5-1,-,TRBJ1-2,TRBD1,TGCGCCAGCAGCCCAGACAGGGCCCGGGGCTATGGCTACACCTTC,CASSPDRARGYGYTF
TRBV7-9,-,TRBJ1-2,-,TGTGCCAGCAGCTTCCCCCCTTCCTATGGCTACACCTTC,CASSFPPSYGYTF
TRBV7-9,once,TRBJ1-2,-,TGTGCCAGCAGCTCCGCTGGGGGAGGCGGCTATGGCTACACCTTC,CASSSAGGGGYGYTF
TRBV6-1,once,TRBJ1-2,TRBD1,TGTGCCAGCAGTGATTTGGGACAGAGCTATGGCTACACCTTC,CASSDLGQSYGYTF
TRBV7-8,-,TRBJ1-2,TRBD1,TGTGCCAGCAGCCTCGACAGGGGGTACGGCTACACCTTC,CASSLDRGYGYTF
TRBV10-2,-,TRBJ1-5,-,TGCGCCAGCAGTGGTGGGGCCTCTGGAAATCAGCCCCAGCATTTT,CASSGGASGNQPQHF
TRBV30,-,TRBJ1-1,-,TGTGCCTGGAGTGTGGGGCGGGGCAGAGAAGCGACTGAAGCTTTCTTT,CAWSVGRGREATEAFF
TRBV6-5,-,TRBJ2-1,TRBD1,TGTGCCAGCAGCGCCCGGGACAGGTGGAAGGAGCAGTTCTTC,CASSARDRWKEQFF
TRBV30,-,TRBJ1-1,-,TGTGCCTGGAGTCGAGGGTCGGTGAACACTGAAGCTTTCTTT,CAWSRGSVNTEAFF
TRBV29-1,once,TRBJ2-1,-,TGCAGCGTCGACTCCGACGCTCACTCCTACAATGAGCAGTTCTTC,CSVDSDAHSYNEQFF
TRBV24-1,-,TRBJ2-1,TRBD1,TGTGCCACCAGTGTTGGTAGGACAGGGTACAATGAGCAGTTCTTC,CATSVGRTGYNEQFF
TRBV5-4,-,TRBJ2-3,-,TGTGCCAGCAGCTCAACAAGCGGTTCACAGTATTTT,CASSSTSGSQYF
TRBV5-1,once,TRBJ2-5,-,TGCGCCAGCAGCTTGCTACAGGTATCAGAGACCCAGTACTTC,CASSLLQVSETQYF
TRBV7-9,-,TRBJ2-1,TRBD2,TGTGCCAGCAACCTGCGGGGGGAGCAGTTCTTC,CASNLRGEQFF
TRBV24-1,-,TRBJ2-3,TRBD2,TGTGCCACCAGTGATGCGGGAGGGCCGGGTAACACAGATACGCAGTATTTT,CATSDAGGPGNTDTQYF
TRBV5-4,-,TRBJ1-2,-,TGTGCCAGCAGCTTGGCTAGCTCGCCCCAATATGGCTACACCTTC,CASSLASSPQYGYTF
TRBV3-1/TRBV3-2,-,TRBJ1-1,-,TGTGCCAGCAGCCAAGGAGGGGGAAGCACTGAAGCTTTCTTT,CASSQGGGSTEAFF
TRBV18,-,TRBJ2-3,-,TGTGCCAGCTCACCGAAAAGGCAGGGGGGTACAGATACGCAGTATTTT,CASSPKRQGGTDTQYF
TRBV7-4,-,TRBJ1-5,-,TGTGCCAGCAGCGCCCCCGGGACACAGGGAGATTCGACCTACTCTACTCAGCCCCAGCATTTT,CASSAPGTQGDSTYSTQPQHF
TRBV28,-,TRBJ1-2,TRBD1,TGTGCCAGCAGTCCTCTGAGAGGGGGCGATGGCTACACCTTC,CASSPLRGGDGYTF
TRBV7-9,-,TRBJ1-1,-,TGTGCCAGCAGCTTAAGACAGAACACTGAAGCTTTCTTT,CASSLRQNTEAFF
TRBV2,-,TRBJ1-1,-,TGTGCCAGCATTGGGGGGGGGATGAACACTGAAGCTTTCTTT,CASIGGGMNTEAFF
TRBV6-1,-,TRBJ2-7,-,TGTGCCAGCAGTGAAGAGCGGAGTTACGAGCAGTACTTC,CASSEERSYEQYF
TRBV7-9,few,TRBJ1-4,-,TGTGCCAGCAGCACACAGGGTGGTGCTAATGAAAAACTGTTTTTT,CASSTQGGANEKLFF
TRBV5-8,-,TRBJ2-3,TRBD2,TGTGCCAGCAGCTTGGGGACTAGCGGAGGGTCAGATACGCAGTATTTT,CASSLGTSGGSDTQYF
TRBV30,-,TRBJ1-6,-,TGTGCCTGGAGTCCCGGGGGTTCGCAGCCCCTCCACTTT,CAWSPGGSQPLHF
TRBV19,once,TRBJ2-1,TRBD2,TGTGCCAGTAGGAAACTAGCGGGCTCCTACAATGAGCAGTTCTTC,CASRKLAGSYNEQFF